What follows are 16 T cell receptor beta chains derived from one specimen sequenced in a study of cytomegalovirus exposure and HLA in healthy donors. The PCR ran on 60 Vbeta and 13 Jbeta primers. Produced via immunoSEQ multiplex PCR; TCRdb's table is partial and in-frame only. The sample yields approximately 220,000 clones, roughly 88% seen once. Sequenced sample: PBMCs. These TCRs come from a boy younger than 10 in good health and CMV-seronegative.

This CDR3 reads CASSYSASRYEQYF. CDR3 DNA sequence: TGTGCCAGCAGTTACTCTGCTAGTCGCTACGAGCAGTACTTC. This sequence joins TRBV6-5 and TRBJ2-7; D gene unclear. Between the trimmed V and J ends, which lost 0 bases and 3 bases, there was a span of 9 bases. Germline V CDR1 and CDR2: MNHEY, SVGAGI. The CDR3 runs to 14 residues.

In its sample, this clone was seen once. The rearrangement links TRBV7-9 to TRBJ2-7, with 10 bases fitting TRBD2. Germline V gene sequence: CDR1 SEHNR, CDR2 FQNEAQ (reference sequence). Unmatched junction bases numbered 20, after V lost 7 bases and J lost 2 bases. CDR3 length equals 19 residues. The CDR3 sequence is CASTTWRASGSGGPYEQYF. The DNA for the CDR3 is TGTGCCAGCACCACCTGGAGGGCTAGCGGGAGTGGTGGTCCCTACGAGCAGTACTTC.

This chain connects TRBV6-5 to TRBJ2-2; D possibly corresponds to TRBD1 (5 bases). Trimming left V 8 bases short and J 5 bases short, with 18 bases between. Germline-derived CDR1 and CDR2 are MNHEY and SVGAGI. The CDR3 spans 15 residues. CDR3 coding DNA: TGTGCCAGCTTTGGGGCCCTCCAAGGGACCGGGGAGCTGTTTTTT. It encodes CASFGALQGTGELFF.

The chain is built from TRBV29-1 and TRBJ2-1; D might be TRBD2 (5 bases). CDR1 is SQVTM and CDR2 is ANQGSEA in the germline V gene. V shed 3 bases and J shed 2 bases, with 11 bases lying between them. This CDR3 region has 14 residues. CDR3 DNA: TGCAGCGTTGAGAGTGGACTCCCCTACAATGAGCAGTTCTTC. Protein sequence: CSVESGLPYNEQFF.

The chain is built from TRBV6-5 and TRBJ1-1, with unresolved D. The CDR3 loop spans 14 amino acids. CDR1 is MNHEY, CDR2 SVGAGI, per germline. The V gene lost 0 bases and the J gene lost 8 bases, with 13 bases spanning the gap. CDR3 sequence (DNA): TGTGCCAGCAGTTACTCCCTCGGGGTGGGGGAAGCTTTCTTT. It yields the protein CASSYSLGVGEAFF.

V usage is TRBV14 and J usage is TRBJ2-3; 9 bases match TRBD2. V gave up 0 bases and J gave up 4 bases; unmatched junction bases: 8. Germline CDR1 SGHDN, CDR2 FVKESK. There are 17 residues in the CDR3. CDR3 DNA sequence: TGTGCCAGCAGCCAAGATAAAGGCGGGGGGGCTCCAGATACGCAGTATTTT. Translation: CASSQDKGGGAPDTQYF.

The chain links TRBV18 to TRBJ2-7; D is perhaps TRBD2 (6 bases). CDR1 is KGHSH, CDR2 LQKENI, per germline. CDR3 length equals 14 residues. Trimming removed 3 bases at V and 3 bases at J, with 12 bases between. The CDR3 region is CASSPGGRSYEQYF. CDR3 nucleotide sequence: TGTGCCAGCTCACCTGGAGGGCGGAGCTACGAGCAGTACTTC.

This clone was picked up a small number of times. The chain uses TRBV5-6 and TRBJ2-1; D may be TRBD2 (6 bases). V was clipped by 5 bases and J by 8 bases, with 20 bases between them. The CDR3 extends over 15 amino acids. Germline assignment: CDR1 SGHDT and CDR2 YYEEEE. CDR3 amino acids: CASSFPSEGLYEQFF. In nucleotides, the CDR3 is TGTGCCAGCAGTTTCCCTTCGGAGGGCCTTTATGAGCAGTTCTTC. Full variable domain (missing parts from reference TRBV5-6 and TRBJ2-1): DAGVTQSPTHLIKTRGQQVTLRCSPKSGHDTVSWYQQALGQGPQFIFQYYEEEERQRGNFPDRFSGHQFPNYSSELNVNALLLGDSALYLCASSFPSEGLYEQFFGPGTRLTVL.

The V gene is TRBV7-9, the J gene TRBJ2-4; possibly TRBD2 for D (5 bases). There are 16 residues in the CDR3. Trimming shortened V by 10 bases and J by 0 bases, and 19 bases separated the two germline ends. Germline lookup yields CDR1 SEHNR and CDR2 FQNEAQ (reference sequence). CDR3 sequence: CATQRRATKAKNIQYF. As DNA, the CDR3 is TGTGCCACCCAAAGGCGGGCCACCAAAGCCAAAAACATTCAGTACTTC.

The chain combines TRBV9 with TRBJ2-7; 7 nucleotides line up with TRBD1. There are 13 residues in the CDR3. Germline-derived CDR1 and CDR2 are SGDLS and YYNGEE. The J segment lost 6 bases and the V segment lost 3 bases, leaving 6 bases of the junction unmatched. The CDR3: CASSARQGSEQYF. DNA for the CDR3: TGTGCCAGCAGCGCCCGACAGGGTAGCGAGCAGTACTTC.

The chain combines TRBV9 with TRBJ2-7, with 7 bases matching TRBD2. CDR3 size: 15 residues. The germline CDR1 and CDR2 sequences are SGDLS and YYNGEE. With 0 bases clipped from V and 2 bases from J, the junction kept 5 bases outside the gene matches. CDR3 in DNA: TGTGCCAGCAGCGTAGCTGGGGGAGGGCCCTACGAGCAGTACTTC. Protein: CASSVAGGGPYEQYF.

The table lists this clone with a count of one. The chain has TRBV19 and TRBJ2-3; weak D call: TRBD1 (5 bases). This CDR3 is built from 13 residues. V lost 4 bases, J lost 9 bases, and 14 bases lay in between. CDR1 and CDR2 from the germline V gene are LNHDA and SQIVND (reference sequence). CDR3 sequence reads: CASSTDWGSTQYF. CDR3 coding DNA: TGTGCCAGTAGTACCGACTGGGGCTCAACGCAGTATTTT.

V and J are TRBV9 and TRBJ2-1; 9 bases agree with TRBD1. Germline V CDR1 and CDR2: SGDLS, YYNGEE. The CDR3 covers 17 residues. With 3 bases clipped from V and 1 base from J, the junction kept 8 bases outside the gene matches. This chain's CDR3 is CASSAPFGQGSYNEQFF. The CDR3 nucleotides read TGTGCCAGCAGCGCCCCATTCGGACAGGGGTCCTACAATGAGCAGTTCTTC.

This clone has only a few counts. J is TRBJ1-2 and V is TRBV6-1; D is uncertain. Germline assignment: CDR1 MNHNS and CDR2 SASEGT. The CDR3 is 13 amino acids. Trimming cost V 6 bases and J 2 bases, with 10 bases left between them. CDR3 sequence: CASSVRMNYGYTF. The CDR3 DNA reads TGTGCCAGCAGCGTCAGGATGAACTATGGCTACACCTTC.

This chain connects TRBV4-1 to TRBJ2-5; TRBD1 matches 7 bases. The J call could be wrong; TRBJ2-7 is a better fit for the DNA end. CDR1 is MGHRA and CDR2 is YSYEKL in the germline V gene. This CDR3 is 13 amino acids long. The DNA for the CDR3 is TGCGCCAGCAGTGGGACAGTGAGCTACGAGCAGTACTTC. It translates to CASSGTVSYEQYF.

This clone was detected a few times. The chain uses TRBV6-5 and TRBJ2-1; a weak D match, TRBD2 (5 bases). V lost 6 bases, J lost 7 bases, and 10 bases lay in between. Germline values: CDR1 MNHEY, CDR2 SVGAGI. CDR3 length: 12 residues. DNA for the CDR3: TGTGCCAGCAGAAGAGGAGGAAATGAGCAGTTCTTC. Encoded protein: CASRRGGNEQFF.